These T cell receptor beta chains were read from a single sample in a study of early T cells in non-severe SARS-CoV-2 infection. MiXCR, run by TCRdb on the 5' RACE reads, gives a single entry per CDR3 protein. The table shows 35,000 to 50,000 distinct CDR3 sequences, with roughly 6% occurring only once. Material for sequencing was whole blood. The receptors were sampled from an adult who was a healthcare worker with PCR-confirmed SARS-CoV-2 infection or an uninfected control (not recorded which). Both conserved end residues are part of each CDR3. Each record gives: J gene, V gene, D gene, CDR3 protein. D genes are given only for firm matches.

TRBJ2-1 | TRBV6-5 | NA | CASSWLGLGSGNEQFF
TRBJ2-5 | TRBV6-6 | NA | CASNTRDIGTQYF
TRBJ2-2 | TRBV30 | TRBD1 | CAWSDRGNTGELFF
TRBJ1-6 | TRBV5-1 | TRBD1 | CASSLAGTGYSPLHF
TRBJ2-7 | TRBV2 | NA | CASSERRGPYEQYF
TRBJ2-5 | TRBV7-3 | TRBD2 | CASSFSGGETQYF
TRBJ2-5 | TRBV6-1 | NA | CASSEAWKDETQYF
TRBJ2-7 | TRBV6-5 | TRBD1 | CASSYRDRGPYEQYF
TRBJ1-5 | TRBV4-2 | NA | CASSQEGTSNQPQHF
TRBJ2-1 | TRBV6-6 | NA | CASSQQDWGANEQFF
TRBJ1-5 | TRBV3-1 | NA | CASSQVGSNQPQHF
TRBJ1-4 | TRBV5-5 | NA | CASSLTGYEKLFF
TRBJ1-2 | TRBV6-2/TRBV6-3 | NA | CASSYSIAGASNYGYTF
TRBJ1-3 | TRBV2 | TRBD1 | CASTAGGTNTIYF
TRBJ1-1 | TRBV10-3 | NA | CAISESTRNTEAFF
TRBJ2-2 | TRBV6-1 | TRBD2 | CASRARAGGLNTGELFF
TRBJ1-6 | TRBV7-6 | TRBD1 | CASSWGQGSNSPLHF
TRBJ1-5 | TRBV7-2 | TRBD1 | CASSIDRGSQPQHF
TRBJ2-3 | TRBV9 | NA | CASSVGFWSDSHTDTQYF
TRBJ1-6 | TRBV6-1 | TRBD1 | CATRTGYNSPLHF
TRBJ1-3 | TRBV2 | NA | CASSRRVSSGNTIYF
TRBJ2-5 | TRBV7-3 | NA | CASSSTGTQQETQYF
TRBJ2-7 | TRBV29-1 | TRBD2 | CSVGLAGGREQYF
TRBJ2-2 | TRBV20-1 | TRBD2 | CSAIAGGPAGELFF
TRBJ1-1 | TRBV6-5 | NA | CASKLQDGGTEAFF
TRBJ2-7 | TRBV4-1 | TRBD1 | CASSHRTGLSYEQYF
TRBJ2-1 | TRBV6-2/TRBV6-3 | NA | CASSRTYNEQFF
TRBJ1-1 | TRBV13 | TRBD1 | CASSYPGTGLSEAFF
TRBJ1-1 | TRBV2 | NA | CASSFQSKTEAFF
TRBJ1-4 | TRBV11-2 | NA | CASSHGRGRVANEKLFF
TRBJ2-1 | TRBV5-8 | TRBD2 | CASSLGLAGNEQFF
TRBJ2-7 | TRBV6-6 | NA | CASTQGSYEQYF
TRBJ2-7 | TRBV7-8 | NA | CASSVADREQYF
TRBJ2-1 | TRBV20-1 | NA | CSAREVGRYNEQFF
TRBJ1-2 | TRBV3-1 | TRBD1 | CASSQEGTGNYGYTF
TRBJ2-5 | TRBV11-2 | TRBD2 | CASSLALAGETQYF
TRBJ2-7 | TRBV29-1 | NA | CSVKGAYEQYF
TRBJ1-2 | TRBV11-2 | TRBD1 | CASSLDGDRYGYTF
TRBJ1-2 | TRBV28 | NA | CASSSEIFSTF
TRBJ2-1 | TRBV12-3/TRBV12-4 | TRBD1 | CASSLSTGAMNEQFF
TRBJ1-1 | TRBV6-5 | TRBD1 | CASRQGLGATEAFF
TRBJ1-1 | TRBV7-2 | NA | CASSLVGAGTEAFF
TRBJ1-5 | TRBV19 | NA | CASSIPGRGVSQPQHF
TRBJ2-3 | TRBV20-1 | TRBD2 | CSARSAGGGADTQYF